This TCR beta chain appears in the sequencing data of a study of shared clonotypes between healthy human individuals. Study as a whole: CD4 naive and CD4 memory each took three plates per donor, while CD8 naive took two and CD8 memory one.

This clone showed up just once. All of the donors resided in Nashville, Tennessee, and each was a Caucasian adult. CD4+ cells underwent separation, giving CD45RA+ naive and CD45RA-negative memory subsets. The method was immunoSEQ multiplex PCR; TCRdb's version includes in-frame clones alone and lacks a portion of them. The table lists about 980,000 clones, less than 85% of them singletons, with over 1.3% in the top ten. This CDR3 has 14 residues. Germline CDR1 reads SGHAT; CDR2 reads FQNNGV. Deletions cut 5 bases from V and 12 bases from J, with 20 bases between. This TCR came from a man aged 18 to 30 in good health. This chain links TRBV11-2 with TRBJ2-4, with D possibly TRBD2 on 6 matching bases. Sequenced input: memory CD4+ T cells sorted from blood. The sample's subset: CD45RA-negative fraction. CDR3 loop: CASSRSQGGWAQYF. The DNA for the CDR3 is TGTGCCAGCAGCCGAAGCCAGGGAGGTTGGGCTCAGTACTTC.